These 24 T cell receptor beta chains share one sample of origin, sequenced in a study of T cells after yellow fever vaccination. TCRdb ran MiXCR on the 5' RACE reads and lists one entry per CDR3 protein. The sample lists approximately 510,000 distinct CDR3 sequences; less than 25% were seen once. The source material was PBMCs, sampled about 20 days after the first yellow fever vaccination. Receptors were obtained from a young man who received the YFV17D yellow fever vaccine.

The rearrangement uses TRBV18 and TRBJ2-1; a weak D match, TRBD2 (7 bases). CDR3 size: 16 residues. The germline V and J ends were trimmed by 3 bases and 2 bases, with 14 bases remaining between them. CDR1 is KGHSH, CDR2 LQKENI, per germline. The CDR3 here is CASSPRGGRTYNEQFF. The DNA of the CDR3 is TGTGCCAGCTCACCGAGGGGGGGGCGAACCTACAATGAGCAGTTCTTC.

The rearrangement links TRBV10-3 to TRBJ2-3; TRBD2 matches 7 bases. Per germline, CDR1 ENHRY and CDR2 SYGVKD. After removal of 8 bases from V and 0 bases from J, the junction contained 2 bases not matched to a gene. The CDR3 runs 13 residues. The CDR3 protein is CAIRGDSTDTQYF. The DNA of the CDR3 is TGTGCCATCCGGGGGGACAGCACAGATACGCAGTATTTT.

This clonotype was seen a few times. V usage is TRBV5-5 and J usage is TRBJ1-2; D is ambiguous. CDR1 is SGHKS and CDR2 is YYEKEE in the germline V gene (reference sequence). V was trimmed by 3 bases and J by 6 bases, leaving 9 bases between them. The CDR3 runs 12 residues. CDR3 residues: CASSSWGNGYTF. CDR3 nucleotide sequence: TGTGCCAGCAGCTCGTGGGGTAATGGCTACACCTTC. Using reference TRBV5-5 and TRBJ1-2 for the parts outside the CDR3, the full variable domain is DAGVTQSPTHLIKTRGQQVTLRCSPISGHKSVSWYQQVLGQGPQFIFQYYEKEERGRGNFPDRFSARQFPNYSSELNVNALLLGDSALYLCASSSWGNGYTFGSGTRLTVV.

This clonotype was recorded at least ten times. V is TRBV18 and J is TRBJ2-7, with unresolved D. From germline, CDR1 is KGHSH and CDR2 LQKENI. CDR3 length equals 12 residues. V was clipped by 4 bases and J by 6 bases, with 10 bases between them. The DNA for the CDR3 is TGTGCCAGCTCACTCGATACTCTCGAGCAGTACTTC. Translated, it gives CASSLDTLEQYF.

This clonotype has a handful of counts. The chain employs TRBV6-1 and TRBJ1-2, with D tentatively TRBD1 (6 bases). V was cut by 4 bases and J by 0 bases, with 15 bases left in between. CDR1 and CDR2 (germline): MNHNS, SASEGT. The CDR3 spans 16 residues. The DNA for the CDR3 is TGTGCCAGCAGTGCCTCCAGGGGAAGTGCTAACTATGGCTACACCTTC. Translated: CASSASRGSANYGYTF.

This clonotype was detected a few times. This chain joins TRBV10-3 and TRBJ2-1, with D possibly matching TRBD2 (5 bases). Per the germline V gene, CDR1 is ENHRY and CDR2 is SYGVKD. The CDR3 extends over 13 amino acids. Trimming took off 2 bases at V and 9 bases at J, with 11 bases between the two ends. The CDR3 nucleotides read TGTGCCATCAGTGAGACTACTAGAGGTGAGCAGTTCTTC. This encodes CAISETTRGEQFF.

The genes are TRBV20-1 and TRBJ2-7; TRBD2 is a possible D gene (5 bases). The V gene's germline CDR1 is DFQATT and CDR2 SNEGSKA (reference sequence). With 3 bases removed from V and 2 bases from J, the gap between germline ends came to 11 bases. CDR3 size: 13 residues. The DNA of the CDR3 is TGCAGTGCTAGTTTTGAGGGCACCTACGAGCAGTACTTC. This translates into CSASFEGTYEQYF.

This clonotype turned up a few times. The chain is built from TRBV9 and TRBJ2-3; TRBD2 matches 9 bases. CDR1 is SGDLS and CDR2 is YYNGEE in the germline V gene. The CDR3 length is 15 residues. With 0 bases clipped from V and 6 bases from J, the junction kept 5 bases outside the gene matches. As DNA, the CDR3 is TGTGCCAGCAGCGTAGAGGCGGGGGGGCCGGATACGCAGTATTTT. Translating it yields CASSVEAGGPDTQYF.

This clonotype was counted only a few times. The chain recombines TRBV6-5 with TRBJ1-5; maybe TRBD1 (5 bases). CDR3 length equals 15 residues. Germline loops: CDR1 MNHEY, CDR2 SVGAGI. Trimming left V 0 bases short and J 4 bases short, with 10 bases between. The CDR3 sequence is CASSYSGGSNQPQHF. The CDR3 DNA reads as TGTGCCAGCAGTTACTCGGGGGGGAGTAATCAGCCCCAGCATTTT.

The chain combines TRBV24-1 with TRBJ2-3; D possibly corresponds to TRBD1 (5 bases). CDR1 is KGHDR and CDR2 is SFDVKD in the germline V gene. V was clipped by 3 bases and J by 6 bases, with 12 bases between them. This CDR3 comprises 14 residues. Here the CDR3 DNA reads TGTGCCACCAGTGATAGGCAGGGCCTGGATACGCAGTATTTT. Translating it yields CATSDRQGLDTQYF.

This clonotype has a handful of counts. This sequence joins TRBV10-3 and TRBJ2-1; a weak D match, TRBD2 (5 bases). The CDR3 length is 14 residues. The V gene lost 3 bases and the J gene lost 4 bases, with 10 bases spanning the gap. Germline CDR1 ENHRY, CDR2 SYGVKD. In nucleotides, the CDR3 is TGTGCCATCAGTGAAGAGGGTAGGTACAATGAGCAGTTCTTC. Encoded protein: CAISEEGRYNEQFF.

This clonotype appeared a few times. The V gene is TRBV7-3, the J gene TRBJ2-5, with D possibly being TRBD1 (6 bases). The CDR3 is 14 residues long. The V and J ends lost 5 bases and 2 bases respectively, with 12 bases between them. Germline values: CDR1 SGHTA, CDR2 FQGTGA. The CDR3 protein is CASSDGQPQETQYF. As DNA, the CDR3 is TGTGCCAGCAGCGACGGACAGCCTCAAGAGACCCAGTACTTC.

V gene TRBV6-1 combines with J gene TRBJ1-6, with D perhaps TRBD1 (6 bases). The length of the CDR3 is 15 residues. Trimming took 7 bases from V and 14 from J, leaving 24 bases between them. CDR1 and CDR2 from the germline V gene are MNHNS and SASEGT. CDR3 nucleotide sequence: TGTGCCAGCACTGGAGAGGGGGACGGGGGTAGAGCCCTCCACTTT. Protein: CASTGEGDGGRALHF.

V and J are TRBV3-1 and TRBJ2-7; TRBD2 is a possible D gene (6 bases). Deletions cut 1 base from V and 3 bases from J, with 13 bases between. The germline gives CDR1 LGHDT, CDR2 YNNKEL (reference sequence). This CDR3 has 15 residues. The CDR3 nucleotides read TGTGCCAGCAGCCAAGTGCCGACGGGAGTCTACGAGCAGTACTTC. Protein product: CASSQVPTGVYEQYF.

This clonotype appeared many times. A junction boundary mismatches the germline segment, possibly from a read error. V and J are TRBV7-2 and TRBJ2-5; tentatively, D is TRBD2 (6 bases). The CDR3 is 14 amino acids. Germline V gene data show CDR1 as SGHTA and CDR2 as FQGNSA. CDR3 DNA: TGCGCCAGCAGCTTGGGCGGGGACCAAGAGACCCAGTACTTC. This encodes CASSLGGDQETQYF.

This chain links TRBV5-4 with TRBJ1-2; 8 bases line up with TRBD1. V dropped 2 bases and J dropped 8; count of bases not matched to a gene: 2. CDR3 length: 12 amino acids. CDR1 and CDR2 from the germline V gene are SGHNT and YYREEE (reference sequence). The CDR3 here is CASSFDRGGYTF. The CDR3 nucleotides are TGTGCCAGCAGCTTCGACAGGGGAGGCTACACCTTC.

This chain's CDR3 is CASSYKFTGELFF. The CDR3 DNA reads TGTGCCAGCAGTTACAAATTCACCGGGGAGCTGTTTTTT. This chain connects TRBV6-5 to TRBJ2-2; D uncertain. Germline V gene data show CDR1 as MNHEY and CDR2 as SVGAGI. CDR3 length equals 13 residues. Trimming took off 2 bases at V and 4 bases at J, with 5 bases between the two ends.

The chain has TRBV11-2 and TRBJ2-7; D is tentatively TRBD1 or TRBD2 (5 bases each). This CDR3 contains 14 residues. Deletions cut 4 bases from V and 4 bases from J, with 14 bases between. Germline-derived CDR1 and CDR2 are SGHAT and FQNNGV. The CDR3, as DNA: TGTGCCAGCAGCTCCCAGGGAAGGGAGTACGAGCAGTACTTC. Translating gives CASSSQGREYEQYF.

This clonotype has a count of ten or more. V and J are TRBV15 and TRBJ2-7; D uncertain. Trimming removed 5 bases from V and 1 base from J, with 9 bases in between. The CDR3 is 13 amino acids. From germline, CDR1 is LNHNV and CDR2 YYDKDF (reference sequence). CDR3 sequence: CATSEAVSYEQYF. The CDR3 DNA reads TGTGCCACCAGCGAGGCGGTTTCCTACGAGCAGTACTTC.

The chain combines TRBV12-3 or TRBV12-4 with TRBJ1-2; D gene unclear. V was clipped by 8 bases and J by 1 base, with 14 bases between them. The CDR3 loop spans 14 amino acids. CDR3 protein: CASGPDGHNYGYTF. CDR3 DNA sequence: TGTGCCAGCGGCCCGGACGGGCATAACTATGGCTACACCTTC.

This clonotype was detected a few times. The V gene is TRBV4-2, the J gene TRBJ1-2; 9 positions agree with TRBD1. J gave up 6 bases and V 8 bases, and 4 bases lay outside the gene matches. Germline V gene sequence: CDR1 LGHNA, CDR2 YNFKEQ. CDR3 length: 12 residues. The CDR3 DNA follows: TGTGCCAGCCGACAGGGGGATGATGGCTACACCTTC. It codes for CASRQGDDGYTF.

This clonotype was detected ten times or more. This chain connects TRBV6-5 to TRBJ1-1; D is undetermined. The CDR3 is 13 amino acids. Germline V CDR1 and CDR2: MNHEY, SVGAGI. The ends were cut back, 4 bases at V and 0 bases at J, with 6 bases in the middle. CDR3 amino acids: CASSSYMNTEAFF. The CDR3 DNA is TGTGCCAGCAGTTCTTACATGAACACTGAAGCTTTCTTT.

This clonotype turned up a few times. The chain is built from TRBV20-1 and TRBJ2-1; D possibly matches TRBD1 or TRBD2 (5 bases each). The V gene's germline CDR1 is DFQATT and CDR2 SNEGSKA (reference sequence). V lost 0 bases to trimming and J lost 0 bases, with 12 bases between them. CDR3 length: 16 amino acids. The chain's CDR3 is CSARDWDGYSYNEQFF. DNA of the CDR3: TGCAGTGCTAGAGATTGGGACGGTTACTCCTACAATGAGCAGTTCTTC.

In nucleotides, the CDR3 is TGTGCCAGCAGTTTCCCTACAGGGGGTACCGAAGCTTTCTTT. Translation gives CASSFPTGGTEAFF. The chain has TRBV28 and TRBJ1-1, with 8 bases lining up with TRBD1. The junction had 8 bases not matched to a gene; V was cut back by 3 bases and J by 8 bases. The germline gives CDR1 MDHEN, CDR2 SYDVKM. The CDR3 loop spans 14 amino acids.